The sequence of this T cell receptor beta chain was determined in a study of blood T cell repertoires in COVID-19. Study background: Spain, Italy and the United States supplied samples that represented acute and convalescent COVID-19. PBMCs, B-cell-depleted T cells, or T cells provided the cDNA or gDNA that made up the material.

Assay: immunoSEQ multiplex PCR; the TCRdb copy retains only in-frame clones and omits some. Of some 120,000 clones listed, roughly 90% are singletons. This clone has only one observation. Germline V gene lookup returns CDR1 MGHRA and CDR2 YSYEKL. CDR3 length equals 16 residues. V was cut by 4 bases and J by 2 bases, with 16 bases left in between. J is TRBJ2-3 and V is TRBV4-1; TRBD2 might be the D (7 bases). The specimen was peripheral blood. This receptor was identified in a man aged 50 to 60 with acute or convalescent COVID-19. The chain's CDR3 is CASSRGGDIVTDTQYF. Written as DNA, the CDR3 is TGCGCCAGCAGCCGAGGGGGGGACATTGTCACAGATACGCAGTATTTT.